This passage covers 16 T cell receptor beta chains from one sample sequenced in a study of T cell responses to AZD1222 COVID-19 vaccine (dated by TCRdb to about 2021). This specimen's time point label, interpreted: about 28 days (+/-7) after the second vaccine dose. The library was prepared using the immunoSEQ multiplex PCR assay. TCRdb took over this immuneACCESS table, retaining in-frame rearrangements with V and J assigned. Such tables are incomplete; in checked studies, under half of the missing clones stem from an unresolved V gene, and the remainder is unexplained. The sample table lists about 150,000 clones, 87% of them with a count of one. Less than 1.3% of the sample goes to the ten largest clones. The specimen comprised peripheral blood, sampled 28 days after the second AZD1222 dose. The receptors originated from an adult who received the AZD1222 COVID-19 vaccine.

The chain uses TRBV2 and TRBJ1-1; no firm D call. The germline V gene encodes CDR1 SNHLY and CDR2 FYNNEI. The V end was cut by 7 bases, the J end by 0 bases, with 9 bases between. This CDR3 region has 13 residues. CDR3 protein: CASNPEMNTEAFF. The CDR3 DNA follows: TGTGCCAGCAATCCAGAGATGAACACTGAAGCTTTCTTT.

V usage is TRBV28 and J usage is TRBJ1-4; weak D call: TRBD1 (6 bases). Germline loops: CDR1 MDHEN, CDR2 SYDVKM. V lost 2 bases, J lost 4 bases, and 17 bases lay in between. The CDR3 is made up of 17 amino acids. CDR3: CASSLRQEWTLNEKLFF. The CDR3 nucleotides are TGTGCCAGCAGTTTACGACAGGAATGGACCCTTAATGAAAAACTGTTTTTT.

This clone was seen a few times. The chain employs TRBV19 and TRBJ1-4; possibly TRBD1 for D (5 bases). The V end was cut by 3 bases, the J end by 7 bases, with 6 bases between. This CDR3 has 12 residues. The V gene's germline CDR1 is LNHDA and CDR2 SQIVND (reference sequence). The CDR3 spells CASSIGAEKLFF. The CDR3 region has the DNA TGTGCCAGTAGTATTGGGGCTGAAAAACTGTTTTTT.

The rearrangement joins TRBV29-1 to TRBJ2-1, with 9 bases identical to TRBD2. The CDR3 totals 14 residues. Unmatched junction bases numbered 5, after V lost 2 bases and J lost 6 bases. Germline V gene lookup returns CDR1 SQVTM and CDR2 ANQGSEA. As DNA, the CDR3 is TGCAGCGTTGAAAGAAGACTAGCGGTCAATGAGCAGTTCTTC. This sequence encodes CSVERRLAVNEQFF.

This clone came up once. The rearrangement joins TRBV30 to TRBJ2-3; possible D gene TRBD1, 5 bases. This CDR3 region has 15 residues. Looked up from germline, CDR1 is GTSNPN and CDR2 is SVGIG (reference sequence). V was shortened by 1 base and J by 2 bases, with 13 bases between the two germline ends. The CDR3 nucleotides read TGTGCCTGGAGTGGGGTAGGGGTTTTCACAGATACGCAGTATTTT. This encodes CAWSGVGVFTDTQYF. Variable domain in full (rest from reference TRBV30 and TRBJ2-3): SQTIHQWPATLVQPVGSPLSLECTVEGTSNPNLYWYRQAAGRGLQLLFYSVGIGQISSEVPQNLSASRPQDRQFILSSKKLLLSDSGFYLCAWSGVGVFTDTQYFGPGTRLTVL.

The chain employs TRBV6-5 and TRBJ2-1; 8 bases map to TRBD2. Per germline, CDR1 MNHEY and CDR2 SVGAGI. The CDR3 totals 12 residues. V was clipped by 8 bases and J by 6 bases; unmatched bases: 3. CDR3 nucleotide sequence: TGTGCCAGCTCCGGGGGGGCCAATGAGCAGTTCTTC. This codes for CASSGGANEQFF.

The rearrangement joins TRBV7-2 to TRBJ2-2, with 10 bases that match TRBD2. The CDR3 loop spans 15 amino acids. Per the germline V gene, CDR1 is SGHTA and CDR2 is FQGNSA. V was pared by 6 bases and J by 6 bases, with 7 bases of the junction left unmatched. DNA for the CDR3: TGTGCCAGCAGGCCCCTAGCGGGGGTCCCCGGGGAGCTGTTTTTT. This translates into CASRPLAGVPGELFF. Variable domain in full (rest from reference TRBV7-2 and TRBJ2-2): GAGVSQSPSNKVTEKGKDVELRCDPISGHTALYWYRQSLGQGLEFLIYFQGNSAPDKSGLPSDRFSAERTGGSVSTLTIQRTQQEDSAVYLCASRPLAGVPGELFFGEGSRLTVL.

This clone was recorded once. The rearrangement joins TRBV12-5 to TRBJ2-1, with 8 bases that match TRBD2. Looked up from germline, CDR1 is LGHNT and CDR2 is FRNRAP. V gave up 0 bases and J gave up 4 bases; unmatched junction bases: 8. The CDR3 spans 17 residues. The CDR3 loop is CASGLVLGGGRYNEQFF. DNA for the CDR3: TGTGCTAGTGGTTTGGTACTCGGCGGGGGGCGGTACAATGAGCAGTTCTTC.

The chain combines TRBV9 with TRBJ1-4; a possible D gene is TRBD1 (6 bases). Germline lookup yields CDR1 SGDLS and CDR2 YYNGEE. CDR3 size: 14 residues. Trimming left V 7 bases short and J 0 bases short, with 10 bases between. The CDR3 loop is CASSRTATNEKLFF. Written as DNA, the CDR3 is TGTGCCAGCTCTCGGACAGCAACTAATGAAAAACTGTTTTTT.

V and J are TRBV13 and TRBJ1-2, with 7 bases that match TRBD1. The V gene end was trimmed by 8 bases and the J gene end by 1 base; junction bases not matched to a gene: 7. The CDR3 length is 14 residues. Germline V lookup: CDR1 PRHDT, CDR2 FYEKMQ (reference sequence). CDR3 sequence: CASGVGTVNYGYTF. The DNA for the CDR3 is TGTGCCAGCGGCGTCGGGACAGTTAACTATGGCTACACCTTC.

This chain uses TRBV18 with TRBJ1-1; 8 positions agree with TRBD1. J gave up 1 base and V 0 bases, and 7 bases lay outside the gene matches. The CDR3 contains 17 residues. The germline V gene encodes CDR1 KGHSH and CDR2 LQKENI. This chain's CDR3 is CASSPPRTGTRNTEAFF. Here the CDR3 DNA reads TGTGCCAGCTCACCACCGCGGACAGGGACGCGGAACACTGAAGCTTTCTTT. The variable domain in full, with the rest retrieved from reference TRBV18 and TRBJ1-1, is NAGVMQNPRHLVRRRGQEARLRCSPMKGHSHVYWYRQLPEEGLKFMVYLQKENIIDESGMPKERFSAEFPKEGPSILRIQQVVRGDSAAYFCASSPPRTGTRNTEAFFGQGTRLTVV.

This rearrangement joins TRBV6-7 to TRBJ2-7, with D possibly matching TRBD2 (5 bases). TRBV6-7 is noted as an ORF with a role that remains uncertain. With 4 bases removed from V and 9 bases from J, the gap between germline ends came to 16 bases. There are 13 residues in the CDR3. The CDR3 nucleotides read TGTGCCAGCAGTTCGGCTAGCAGAATTTTGCAGTACTTC. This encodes CASSSASRILQYF.

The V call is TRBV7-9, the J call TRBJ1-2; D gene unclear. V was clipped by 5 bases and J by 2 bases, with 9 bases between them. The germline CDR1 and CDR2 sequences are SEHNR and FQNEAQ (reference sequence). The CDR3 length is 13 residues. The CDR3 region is CASSHGLNYGYTF. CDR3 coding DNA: TGTGCCAGCAGCCACGGATTAAACTATGGCTACACCTTC.

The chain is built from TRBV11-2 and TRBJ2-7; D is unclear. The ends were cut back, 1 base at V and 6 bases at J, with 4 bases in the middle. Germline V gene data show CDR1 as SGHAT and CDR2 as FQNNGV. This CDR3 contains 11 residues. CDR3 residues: CASSLVVEQYF. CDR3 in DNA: TGTGCCAGCAGCTTAGTCGTCGAGCAGTACTTC.

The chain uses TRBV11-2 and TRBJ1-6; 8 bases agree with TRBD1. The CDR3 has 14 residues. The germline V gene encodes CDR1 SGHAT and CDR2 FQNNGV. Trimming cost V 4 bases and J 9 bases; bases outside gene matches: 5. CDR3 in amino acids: CASSSSDRVSPLHF. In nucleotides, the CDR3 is TGTGCCAGCAGCTCCTCGGACAGGGTTTCACCCCTCCACTTT. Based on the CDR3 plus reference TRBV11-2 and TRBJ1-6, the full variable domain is EAGVAQSPRYKIIEKRQSVAFWCNPISGHATLYWYQQILGQGPKLLIQFQNNGVVDDSQLPKDRFSAERLKGVDSTLKIQPAKLEDSAVYLCASSSSDRVSPLHFGNGTRLTVT.

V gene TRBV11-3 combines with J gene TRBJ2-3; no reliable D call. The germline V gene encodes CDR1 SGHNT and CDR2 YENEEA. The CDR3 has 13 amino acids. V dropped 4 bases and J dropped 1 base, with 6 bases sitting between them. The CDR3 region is CASSYDGTDTQYF. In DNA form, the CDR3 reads TGTGCCAGCAGCTATGATGGCACAGATACGCAGTATTTT.